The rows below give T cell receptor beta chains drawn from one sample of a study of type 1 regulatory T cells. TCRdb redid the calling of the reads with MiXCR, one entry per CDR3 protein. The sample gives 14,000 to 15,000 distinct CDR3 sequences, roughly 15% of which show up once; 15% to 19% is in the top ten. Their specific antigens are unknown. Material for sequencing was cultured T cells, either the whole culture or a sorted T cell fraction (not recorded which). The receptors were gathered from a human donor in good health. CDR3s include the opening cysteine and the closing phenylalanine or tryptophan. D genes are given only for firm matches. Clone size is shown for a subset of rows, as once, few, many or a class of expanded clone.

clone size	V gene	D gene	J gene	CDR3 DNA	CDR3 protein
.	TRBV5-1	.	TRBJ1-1	TGCGCCAGCAGCCCCGGGACGGAGAACACTGAAGCTTTCTTT	CASSPGTENTEAFF
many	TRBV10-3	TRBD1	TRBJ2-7	TGTGCCATCAGGGGACAGGGTGGGCTGGACGAGCAGTACTTC	CAIRGQGGLDEQYF
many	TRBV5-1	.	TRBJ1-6	TGCGCCAGCAGCTTGGCGGGGGGCAGTAATTCACCCCTCCACTTT	CASSLAGGSNSPLHF
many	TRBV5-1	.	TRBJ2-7	TGCGCCAGCAGCTTGCTGAGGGCCAGTGAGCAGTACTTC	CASSLLRASEQYF
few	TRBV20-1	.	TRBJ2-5	TGCAGTGCTAGAAGCGCCCTTACCCAAGAGACCCAGTACTTC	CSARSALTQETQYF
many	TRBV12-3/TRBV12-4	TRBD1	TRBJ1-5	TGTGCCAGCAGCCCGACAGGGGAGCATCAGCCCCAGCATTTT	CASSPTGEHQPQHF
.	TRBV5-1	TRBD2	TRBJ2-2	TGCGCCAGCAGCGGGTCTACTAGCGCCCGGGAGCTGTTTTTT	CASSGSTSARELFF
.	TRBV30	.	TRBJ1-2	TGTGCCTGGAGTGGCATAAGGGCCTCGGGAGGCTACACCTTC	CAWSGIRASGGYTF
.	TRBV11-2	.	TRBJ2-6	TGTGCCAGCAGCAACCCCCGCTCTGGGGCCAACGTCCTGACTTTC	CASSNPRSGANVLTF
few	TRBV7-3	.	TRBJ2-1	TGTGCCAGCAGCTTAACGTCGCGCAATGAGCAGTTCTTC	CASSLTSRNEQFF
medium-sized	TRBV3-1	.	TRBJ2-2	TGTGCCAGCAGCCCGACGCTAGATTCCACCGGGGAGCTGTTTTTT	CASSPTLDSTGELFF
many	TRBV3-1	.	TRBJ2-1	TGTGCCAGCAGCCGCCAGGCAGGCGACAATGAGCAGTTCTTC	CASSRQAGDNEQFF
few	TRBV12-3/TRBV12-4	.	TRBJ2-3	TGTGCCAGCAGCCCTACTAGTTCCACAGATACGCAGTATTTT	CASSPTSSTDTQYF
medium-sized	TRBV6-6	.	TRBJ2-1	TGTGCCAGTTTTTACAATGAGCAGTTCTTC	CASFYNEQFF
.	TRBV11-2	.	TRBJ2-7	TGTGCCAGCAGCTTAGGGCTAGCGAATTTCGAGCAGTACTTC	CASSLGLANFEQYF
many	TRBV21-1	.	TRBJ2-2	TGTGCCAGCAGCAAGCGGACTAGCGGGATATCCGGGGAGCTGTTTTTT	CASSKRTSGISGELFF
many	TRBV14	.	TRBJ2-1	TGTGCCAGCAGCCAAGTACTAGCTGGGGAGCAGTTCTTC	CASSQVLAGEQFF
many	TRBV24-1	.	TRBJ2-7	TGTGCCACCAGTGATTCTACTACGACCTACGAGCAGTACTTC	CATSDSTTTYEQYF
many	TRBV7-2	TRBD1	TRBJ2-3	TGTGCCAGCACCCATGGGGACAGGTTCACAGATACGCAGTATTTT	CASTHGDRFTDTQYF
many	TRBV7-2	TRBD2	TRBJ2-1	TGTGCCAGCAGCTTTATAGCGGGAGGCTCCTACAATGAGCAGTTCTTC	CASSFIAGGSYNEQFF
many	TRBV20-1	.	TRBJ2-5	TGCAGTGCTAGTGGGCCCCCGGTGGAGACCCAGTACTTC	CSASGPPVETQYF
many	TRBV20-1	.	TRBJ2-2	TGCAGTGCTAGACCTACCGGTGGGGCTGGGGAGCTGTTTTTT	CSARPTGGAGELFF
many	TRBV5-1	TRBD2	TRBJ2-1	TGCGCCAGCAGCTTGCCCACTAGCGGGAGAGGGAATGAGCAGTTCTTC	CASSLPTSGRGNEQFF
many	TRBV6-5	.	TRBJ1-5	TGTGCCAGCAGTTCAACGTTGCTGACCGGGAGGAGCAATCAGCCCCAGCATTTT	CASSSTLLTGRSNQPQHF
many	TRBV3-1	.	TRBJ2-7	TGTGCCAGCAGCCGAAAGCAGGTTCTCTACGAGCAGTACTTC	CASSRKQVLYEQYF
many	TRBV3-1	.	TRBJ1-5	TGTGCCAGCAGCCCCGGGTCCCAACCGCATCAGCCCCAGCATTTT	CASSPGSQPHQPQHF
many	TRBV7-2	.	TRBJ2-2	TGTGCCAGCAGCTTAGCTACGGGGTCCGGGGAGCTGTTTTTT	CASSLATGSGELFF
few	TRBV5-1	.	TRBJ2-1	TGCGCCAGCAGGGGGATTCTATCGTCTGGGGGCGAGCAGTTCTTC	CASRGILSSGGEQFF
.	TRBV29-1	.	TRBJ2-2	TGCAGCGGGGATAGCAGCACCGGGGAGCTGTTTTTT	CSGDSSTGELFF
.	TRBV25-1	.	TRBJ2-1	TGTGCCAGCAGTGAACCCCGGGGCGTGTTATACAATGAGCAGTTCTTC	CASSEPRGVLYNEQFF
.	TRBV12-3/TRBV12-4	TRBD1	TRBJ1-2	TGTGCCAGCAGTCGGGACAGCCTCTATGGCTACACCTTC	CASSRDSLYGYTF
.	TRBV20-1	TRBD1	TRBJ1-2	TGCAGTGCTCCCTGGACAGGGGGTGACTATGGCTACACCTTC	CSAPWTGGDYGYTF